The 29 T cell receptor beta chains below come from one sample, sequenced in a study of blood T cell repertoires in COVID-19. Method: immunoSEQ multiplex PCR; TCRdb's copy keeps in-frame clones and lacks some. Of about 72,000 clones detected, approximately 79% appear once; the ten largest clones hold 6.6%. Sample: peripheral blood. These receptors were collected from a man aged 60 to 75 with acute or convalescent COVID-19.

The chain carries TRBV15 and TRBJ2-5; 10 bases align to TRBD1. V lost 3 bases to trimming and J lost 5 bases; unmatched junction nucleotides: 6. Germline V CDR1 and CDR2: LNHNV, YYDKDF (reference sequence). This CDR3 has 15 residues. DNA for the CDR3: TGTGCCACCAGCAGGGACAGGGGGACCGGTGAGACCCAGTACTTC. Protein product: CATSRDRGTGETQYF.

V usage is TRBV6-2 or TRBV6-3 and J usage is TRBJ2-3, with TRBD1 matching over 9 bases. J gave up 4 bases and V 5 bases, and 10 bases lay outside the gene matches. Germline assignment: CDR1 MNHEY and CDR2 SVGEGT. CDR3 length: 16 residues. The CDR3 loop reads CASSDRDRVISDTQYF. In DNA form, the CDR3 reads TGTGCCAGCAGTGATAGGGACAGGGTTATTTCAGATACGCAGTATTTT.

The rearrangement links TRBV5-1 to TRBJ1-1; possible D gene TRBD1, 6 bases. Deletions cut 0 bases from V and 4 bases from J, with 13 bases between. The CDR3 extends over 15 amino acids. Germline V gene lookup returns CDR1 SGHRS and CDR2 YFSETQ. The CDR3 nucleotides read TGCGCCAGCAGCTTGGGGAGGCACAGGGTCACTGAAGCTTTCTTT. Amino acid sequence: CASSLGRHRVTEAFF. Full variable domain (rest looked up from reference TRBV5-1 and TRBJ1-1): KAGVTQTPRYLIKTRGQQVTLSCSPISGHRSVSWYQQTPGQGLQFLFEYFSETQRNKGNFPGRFSGRQFSNSRSEMNVSTLELGDSALYLCASSLGRHRVTEAFFGQGTRLTVV.

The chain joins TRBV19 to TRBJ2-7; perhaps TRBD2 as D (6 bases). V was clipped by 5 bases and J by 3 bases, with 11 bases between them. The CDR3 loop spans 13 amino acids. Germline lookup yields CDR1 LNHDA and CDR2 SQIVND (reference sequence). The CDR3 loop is CASSRRDVYEQYF. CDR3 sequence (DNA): TGTGCCAGTAGTCGGCGGGATGTCTACGAGCAGTACTTC.

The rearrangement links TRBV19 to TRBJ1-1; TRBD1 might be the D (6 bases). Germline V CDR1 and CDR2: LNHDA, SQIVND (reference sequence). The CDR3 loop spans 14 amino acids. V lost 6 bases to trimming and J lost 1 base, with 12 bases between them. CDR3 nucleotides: TGTGCCAGTAGACCTCGACAGGAGAACACTGAAGCTTTCTTT. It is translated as CASRPRQENTEAFF.

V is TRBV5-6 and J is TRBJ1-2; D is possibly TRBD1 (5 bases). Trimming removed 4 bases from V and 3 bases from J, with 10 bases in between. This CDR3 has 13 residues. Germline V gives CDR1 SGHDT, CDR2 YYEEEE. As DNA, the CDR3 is TGTGCCAGCAGCCTCAGGGTGGACTATGGCTACACCTTC. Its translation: CASSLRVDYGYTF.

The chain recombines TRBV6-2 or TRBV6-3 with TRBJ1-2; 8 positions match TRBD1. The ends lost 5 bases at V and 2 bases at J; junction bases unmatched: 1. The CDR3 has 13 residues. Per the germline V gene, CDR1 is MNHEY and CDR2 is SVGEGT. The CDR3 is CASSGQGNYGYTF. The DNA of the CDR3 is TGTGCCAGCAGTGGACAGGGAAACTATGGCTACACCTTC.

CDR3 in DNA: TGTGCCAGCAGCCCCGGACTCCGCGAGCAGTTCTTC. It yields the protein CASSPGLREQFF. This chain connects TRBV7-9 to TRBJ2-1, with D possibly matching TRBD2 (5 bases). The length of the CDR3 is 12 residues. The V and J ends lost 5 bases and 10 bases respectively, with 12 bases between them. Germline values: CDR1 SEHNR, CDR2 FQNEAQ (reference sequence).

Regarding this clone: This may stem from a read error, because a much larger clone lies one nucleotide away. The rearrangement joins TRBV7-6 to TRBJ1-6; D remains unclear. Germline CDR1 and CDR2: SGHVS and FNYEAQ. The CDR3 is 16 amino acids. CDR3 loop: CASSLAGGSYNSLLHF. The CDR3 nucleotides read TGTGCCAGCAGCTTAGCGGGAGGCTCCTATAATTCACTCCTCCACTTT.

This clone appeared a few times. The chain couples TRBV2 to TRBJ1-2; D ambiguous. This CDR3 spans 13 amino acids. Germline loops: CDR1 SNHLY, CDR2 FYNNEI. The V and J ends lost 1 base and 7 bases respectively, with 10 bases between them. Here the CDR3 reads CASSEDMRSGYTF. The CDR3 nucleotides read TGTGCCAGCAGTGAAGATATGAGGAGTGGCTACACCTTC.

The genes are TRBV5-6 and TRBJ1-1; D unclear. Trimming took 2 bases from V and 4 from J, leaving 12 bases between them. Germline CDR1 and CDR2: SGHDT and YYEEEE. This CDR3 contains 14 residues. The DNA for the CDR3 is TGTGCCAGCAGCTTAACACTCCCGGGCACTGAAGCTTTCTTT. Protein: CASSLTLPGTEAFF.

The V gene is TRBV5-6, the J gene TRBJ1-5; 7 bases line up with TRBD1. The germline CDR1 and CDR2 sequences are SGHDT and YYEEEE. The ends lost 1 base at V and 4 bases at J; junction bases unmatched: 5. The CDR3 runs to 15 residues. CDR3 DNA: TGTGCCAGCAGCTTGTTCCGGGACAGAAATCAGCCCCAGCATTTT. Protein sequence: CASSLFRDRNQPQHF.

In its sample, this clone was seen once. As DNA, the CDR3 is TGTGCCAGCTCACCATTGGACAGCCTTGCGCCCCAGCATTTT. It encodes CASSPLDSLAPQHF. The chain couples TRBV18 to TRBJ1-5; D possibly corresponds to TRBD1 (6 bases). In germline, CDR1 is KGHSH, CDR2 LQKENI. The CDR3 runs 14 residues. Trimming took off 2 bases at V and 9 bases at J, with 14 bases between the two ends.

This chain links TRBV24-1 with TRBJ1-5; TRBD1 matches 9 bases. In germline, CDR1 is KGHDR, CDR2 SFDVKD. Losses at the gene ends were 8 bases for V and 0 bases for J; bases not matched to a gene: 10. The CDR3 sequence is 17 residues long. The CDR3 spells CATNRDRVPNSNQPQHF. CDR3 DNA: TGTGCCACCAACCGGGACAGGGTCCCTAATAGCAATCAGCCCCAGCATTTT.

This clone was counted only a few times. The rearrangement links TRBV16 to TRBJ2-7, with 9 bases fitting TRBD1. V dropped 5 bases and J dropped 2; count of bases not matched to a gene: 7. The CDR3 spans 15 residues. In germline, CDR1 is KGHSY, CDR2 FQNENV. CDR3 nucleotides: TGTGCCAGCAGCTCCGACAGGGGGAAAACCTACGAGCAGTACTTC. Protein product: CASSSDRGKTYEQYF.

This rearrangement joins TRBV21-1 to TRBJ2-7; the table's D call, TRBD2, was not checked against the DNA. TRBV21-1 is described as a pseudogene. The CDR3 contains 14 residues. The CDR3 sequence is CASRTGMILYEQYF. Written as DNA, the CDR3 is TGTGCCAGCAGAACCGGGATGATTCTCTACGAGCAGTACTTC.

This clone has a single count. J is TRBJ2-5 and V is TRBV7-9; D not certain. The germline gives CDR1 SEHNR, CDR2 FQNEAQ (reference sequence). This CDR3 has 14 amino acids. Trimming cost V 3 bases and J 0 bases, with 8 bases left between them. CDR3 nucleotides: TGTGCCAGCAGCTTCATGGGCCACCAAGAGACCCAGTACTTC. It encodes CASSFMGHQETQYF.

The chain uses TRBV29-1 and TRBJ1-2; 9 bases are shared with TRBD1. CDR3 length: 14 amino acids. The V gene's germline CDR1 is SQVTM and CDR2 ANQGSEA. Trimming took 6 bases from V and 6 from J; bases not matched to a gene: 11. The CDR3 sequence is CSVVGQGKSDGYTF. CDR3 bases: TGCAGCGTCGTGGGACAGGGAAAGTCGGATGGCTACACCTTC.

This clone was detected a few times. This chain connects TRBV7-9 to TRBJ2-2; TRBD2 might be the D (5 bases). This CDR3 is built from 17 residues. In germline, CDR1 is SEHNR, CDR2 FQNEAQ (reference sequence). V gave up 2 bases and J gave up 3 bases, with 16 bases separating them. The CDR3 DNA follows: TGTGCCAGCAGCTTAAGGCTAGGGAGTGGTGACACCGGGGAGCTGTTTTTT. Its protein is CASSLRLGSGDTGELFF.

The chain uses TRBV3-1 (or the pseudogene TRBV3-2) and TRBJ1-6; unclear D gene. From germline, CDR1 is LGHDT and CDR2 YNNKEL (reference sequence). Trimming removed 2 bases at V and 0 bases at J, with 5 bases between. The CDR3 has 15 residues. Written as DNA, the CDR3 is TGTGCCAGCAGCCAACTTAGCTCCTATAATTCACCCCTCCACTTT. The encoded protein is CASSQLSSYNSPLHF.

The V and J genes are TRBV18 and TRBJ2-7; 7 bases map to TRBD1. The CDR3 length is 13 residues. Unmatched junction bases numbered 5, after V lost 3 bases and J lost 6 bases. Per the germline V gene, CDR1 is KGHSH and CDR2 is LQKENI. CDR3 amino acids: CASSPTGVSEQYF. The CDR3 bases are TGTGCCAGCTCACCCACAGGGGTTAGCGAGCAGTACTTC.

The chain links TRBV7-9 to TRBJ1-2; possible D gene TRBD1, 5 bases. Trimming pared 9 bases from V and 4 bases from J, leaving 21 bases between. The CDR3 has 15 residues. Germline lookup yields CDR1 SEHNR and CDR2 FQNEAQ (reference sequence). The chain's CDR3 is CASTPQAGPTYGYTF. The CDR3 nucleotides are TGTGCCAGTACTCCACAGGCAGGGCCCACCTATGGCTACACCTTC.

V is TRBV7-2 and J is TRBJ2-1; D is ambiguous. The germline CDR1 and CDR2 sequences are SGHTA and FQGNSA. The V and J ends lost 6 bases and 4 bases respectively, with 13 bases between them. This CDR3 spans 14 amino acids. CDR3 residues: CASSRGAIYNEQFF. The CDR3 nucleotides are TGTGCCAGCAGTAGAGGCGCGATATACAATGAGCAGTTCTTC.

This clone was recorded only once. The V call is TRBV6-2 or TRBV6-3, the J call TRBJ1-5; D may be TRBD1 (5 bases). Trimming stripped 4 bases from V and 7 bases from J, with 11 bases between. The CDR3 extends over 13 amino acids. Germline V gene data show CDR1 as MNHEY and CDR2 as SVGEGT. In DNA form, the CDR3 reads TGTGCCAGCAGTTCTCAGGGTGGCCAGCCCCAGCATTTT. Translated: CASSSQGGQPQHF.

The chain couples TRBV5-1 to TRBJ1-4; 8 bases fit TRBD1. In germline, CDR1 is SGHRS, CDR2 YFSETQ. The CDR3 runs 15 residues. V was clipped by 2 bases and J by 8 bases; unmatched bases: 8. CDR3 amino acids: CASSFLTGEREKLFF. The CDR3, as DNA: TGCGCCAGCAGCTTTCTGACAGGGGAGCGAGAAAAACTGTTTTTT.

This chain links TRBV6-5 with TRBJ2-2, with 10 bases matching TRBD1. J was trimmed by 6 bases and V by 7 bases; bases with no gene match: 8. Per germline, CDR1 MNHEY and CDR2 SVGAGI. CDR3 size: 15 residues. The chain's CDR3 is CASTTGTGEAGELFF. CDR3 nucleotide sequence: TGTGCCAGCACCACCGGGACAGGGGAGGCCGGGGAGCTGTTTTTT.

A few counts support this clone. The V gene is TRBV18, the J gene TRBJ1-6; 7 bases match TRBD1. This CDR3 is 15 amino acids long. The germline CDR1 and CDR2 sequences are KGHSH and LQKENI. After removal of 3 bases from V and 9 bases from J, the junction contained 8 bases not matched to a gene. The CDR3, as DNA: TGTGCCAGCTCACCCCCGGGCAGGGGGACTTCACCCCTCCACTTT. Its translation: CASSPPGRGTSPLHF. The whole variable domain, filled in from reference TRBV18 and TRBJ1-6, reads NAGVMQNPRHLVRRRGQEARLRCSPMKGHSHVYWYRQLPEEGLKFMVYLQKENIIDESGMPKERFSAEFPKEGPSILRIQQVVRGDSAAYFCASSPPGRGTSPLHFGNGTRLTVT.

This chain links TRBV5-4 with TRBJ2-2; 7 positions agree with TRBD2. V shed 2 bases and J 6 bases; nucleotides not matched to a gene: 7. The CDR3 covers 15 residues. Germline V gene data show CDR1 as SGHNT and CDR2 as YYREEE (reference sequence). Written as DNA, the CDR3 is TGTGCCAGCAGCTTCCGGGGGGTTGATGCCGGGGAGCTGTTTTTT. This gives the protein CASSFRGVDAGELFF. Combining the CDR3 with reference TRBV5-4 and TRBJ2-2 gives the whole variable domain ETGVTQSPTHLIKTRGQQVTLRCSSQSGHNTVSWYQQALGQGPQFIFQYYREEENGRGNFPPRFSGLQFPNYSSELNVNALELDDSALYLCASSFRGVDAGELFFGEGSRLTVL.

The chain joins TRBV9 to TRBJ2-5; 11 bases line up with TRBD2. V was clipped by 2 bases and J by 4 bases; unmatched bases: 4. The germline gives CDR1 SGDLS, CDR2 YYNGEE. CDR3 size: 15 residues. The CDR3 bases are TGTGCCAGCAGCGTCGGGACTAGCGGAGTAGAGACCCAGTACTTC. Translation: CASSVGTSGVETQYF. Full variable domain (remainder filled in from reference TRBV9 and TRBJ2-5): DSGVTQTPKHLITATGQRVTLRCSPRSGDLSVYWYQQSLDQGLQFLIQYYNGEERAKGNILERFSAQQFPDLHSELNLSSLELGDSALYFCASSVGTSGVETQYFGPGTRLLVL.